This TCR beta chain was sequenced in a study of T cells in Graves' hyperthyroidism and ophthalmopathy. Germline V lookup: CDR1 LGHNT, CDR2 FRNRAP. This CDR3 region has 20 residues. V was clipped by 0 bases and J by 5 bases; unmatched bases: 14. TCR beta CDR3 regions were amplified from RNA transcripts. A set of HTBI primers served as the primers for a first-round RT-PCR of the TCR CDR3. TCRdb re-analysed the multiplex PCR reads in MiXCR, keeping a single row per CDR3 protein. Of 340,000 or so distinct CDR3 sequences in the sample, roughly a fifth were seen once. The source material was blood. V and J are TRBV12-5 and TRBJ2-1; 12 bases are shared with TRBD2. The TCR comes from a woman aged 45-60 years with Graves' hyperthyroidism. The CDR3 loop is CASGLVLGLAGGPEHNEQFF. Here the CDR3 DNA reads TGTGCTAGTGGTTTGGTACTGGGTCTAGCGGGAGGGCCGGAACACAATGAGCAGTTCTTC.